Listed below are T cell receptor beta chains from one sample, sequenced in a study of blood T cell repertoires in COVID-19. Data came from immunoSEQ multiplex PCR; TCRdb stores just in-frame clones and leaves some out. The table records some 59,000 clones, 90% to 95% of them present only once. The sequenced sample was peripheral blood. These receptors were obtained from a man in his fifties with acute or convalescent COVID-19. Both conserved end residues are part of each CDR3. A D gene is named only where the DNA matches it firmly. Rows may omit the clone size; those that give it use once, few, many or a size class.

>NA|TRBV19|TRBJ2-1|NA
TGTGCCAGTAGTTCGTTTCGGGGGAATAATGGTGAGCAGTTCTTC
CASSSFRGNNGEQFF
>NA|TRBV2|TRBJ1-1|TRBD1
TGTGCCAGCACAAGACAGGGCCGGAACACTGAAGCTTTCTTT
CASTRQGRNTEAFF
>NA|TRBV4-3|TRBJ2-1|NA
TGCGCCAGCAGCCAAGATGGGACTGCCTCCTACAATGAGCAGTTCTTC
CASSQDGTASYNEQFF
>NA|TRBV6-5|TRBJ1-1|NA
TGTGCCAGCAGTTCAGGCAGGGGCACTGAAGCTTTCTTT
CASSSGRGTEAFF
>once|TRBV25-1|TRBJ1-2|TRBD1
TGTGCCAGCAAGGGACAGGGGGCACACTATGGCTACACCTTC
CASKGQGAHYGYTF
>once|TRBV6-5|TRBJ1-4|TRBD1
TGTGCCAGCAGTTACGCCACCGGGACAGGGGCGTTAAAACTGTTTTTT
CASSYATGTGALKLFF
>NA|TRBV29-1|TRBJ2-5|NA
TGCAGCGTTGAACGTACAGAAATTCGGGAGACCCAGTACTTC
CSVERTEIRETQYF
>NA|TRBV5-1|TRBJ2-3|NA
TGCGCCAGCAGCTTGGCGCCGGGTCTAAACACAGATACGCAGTATTTT
CASSLAPGLNTDTQYF
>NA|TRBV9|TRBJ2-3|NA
TGTGCCAGCAGCACAAGGGAACGGGGGGCTACAGATACGCAGTATTTT
CASSTRERGATDTQYF
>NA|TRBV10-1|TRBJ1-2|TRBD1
TGCGCCAGCATGCCAGGGGGAGAAAGAATTTATGGCTACACCTTC
CASMPGGERIYGYTF
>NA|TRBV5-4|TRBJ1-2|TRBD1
TGTGCCAGCAGCAGCCGGACAGGGGGAGACTATGGCTACACCTTC
CASSSRTGGDYGYTF
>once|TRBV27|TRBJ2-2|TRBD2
TGTGCCAGCAGTTTGAGACTAGCGTACACCGGGGAGCTGTTTTTT
CASSLRLAYTGELFF
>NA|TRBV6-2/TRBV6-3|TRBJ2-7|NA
TGTGCCAGCATTAACTCTAAACTTTTCTGGGAGCAGTACTTC
CASINSKLFWEQYF
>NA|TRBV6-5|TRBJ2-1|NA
TGTGCCAGCAGCCGGAGCTCCTACAATGAGCAGTTCTTC
CASSRSSYNEQFF
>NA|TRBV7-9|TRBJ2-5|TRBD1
TGTGCCAGCAACCAGGGGACAGGGCAAGAGACCCAGTACTTC
CASNQGTGQETQYF
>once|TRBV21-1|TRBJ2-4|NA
TGTGCCAGCAGCAAAGTGGAGGGACTGCCGGCCTCGACCAAAAACATTCAGTACTTC
CASSKVEGLPASTKNIQYF
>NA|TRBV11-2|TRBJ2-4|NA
TGTGCCAGCAGCTGGACAGAAATAGCCAAAAACATTCAGTACTTC
CASSWTEIAKNIQYF